Described below is a single T cell receptor (beta chain) sequence and its context. This CDR3 comprises 14 residues. V lost 2 bases to trimming and J lost 2 bases, with 10 bases between them. Germline V lookup: CDR1 MNHNS, CDR2 SASEGT. Sequencing used immunoSEQ multiplex PCR; TCRdb keeps in-frame clones, though not all of them. Of 70,000 to 75,000 clones in the sample, about nine tenths were seen once. This sample stems from a study of blood T cell repertoires in COVID-19. V usage is TRBV6-1 and J usage is TRBJ2-7, with TRBD2 as a possible D gene (6 bases). The sequence was obtained from a human donor in a cohort sampled during active COVID-19. The sample comprised peripheral blood. The CDR3 region is CASSETSKAYEQYF. CDR3 bases: TGTGCCAGCAGTGAAACTAGCAAGGCCTACGAGCAGTACTTC.